This T cell receptor beta chain was identified during a study of blood T cells in healthy people across ages. Germline CDR1 reads SGHTA; CDR2 reads FQGNSA. The length of the CDR3 is 12 residues. For the second PCR, which ran for 7 to 11 cycles, a sample-barcoded 5' primer and a J-beta primer mix were used. TCRdb itself ran the 5' RACE reads through MiXCR, one entry per CDR3 protein. The repertoire holds fewer than 800,000 distinct CDR3 sequences, with more than 20% as singletons. Healthy Caucasian individuals from Russia aged about 6 to 90 were enrolled as donors. Sequencing input: blood. The chain carries TRBV7-2 and TRBJ2-5; 7 positions match TRBD2. The better agreement between TRBJ2-1 and the DNA end casts doubt on the J call. The receptor was derived from a man between 65 and 85 years old in good health. The CDR3 spells CASSFSGPQQFF. CDR3 DNA sequence: TGTGCCAGCAGCTTTAGCGGGCCCCAGCAGTTCTTC.